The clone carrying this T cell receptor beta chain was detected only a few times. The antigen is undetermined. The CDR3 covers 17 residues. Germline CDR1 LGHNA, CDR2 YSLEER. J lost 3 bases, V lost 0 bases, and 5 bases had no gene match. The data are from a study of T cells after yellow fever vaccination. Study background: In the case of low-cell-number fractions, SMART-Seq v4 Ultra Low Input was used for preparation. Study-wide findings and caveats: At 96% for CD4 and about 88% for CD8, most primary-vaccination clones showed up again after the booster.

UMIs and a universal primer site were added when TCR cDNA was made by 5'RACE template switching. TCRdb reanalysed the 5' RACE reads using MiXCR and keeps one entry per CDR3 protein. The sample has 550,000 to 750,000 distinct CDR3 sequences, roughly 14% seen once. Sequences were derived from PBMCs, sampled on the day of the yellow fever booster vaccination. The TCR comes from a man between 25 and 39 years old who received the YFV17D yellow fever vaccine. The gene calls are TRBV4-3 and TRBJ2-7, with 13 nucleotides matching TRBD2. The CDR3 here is CASSQEWRTSGGYEQYF. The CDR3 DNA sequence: TGCGCCAGCAGCCAAGAATGGCGGACTAGCGGGGGCTACGAGCAGTACTTC.